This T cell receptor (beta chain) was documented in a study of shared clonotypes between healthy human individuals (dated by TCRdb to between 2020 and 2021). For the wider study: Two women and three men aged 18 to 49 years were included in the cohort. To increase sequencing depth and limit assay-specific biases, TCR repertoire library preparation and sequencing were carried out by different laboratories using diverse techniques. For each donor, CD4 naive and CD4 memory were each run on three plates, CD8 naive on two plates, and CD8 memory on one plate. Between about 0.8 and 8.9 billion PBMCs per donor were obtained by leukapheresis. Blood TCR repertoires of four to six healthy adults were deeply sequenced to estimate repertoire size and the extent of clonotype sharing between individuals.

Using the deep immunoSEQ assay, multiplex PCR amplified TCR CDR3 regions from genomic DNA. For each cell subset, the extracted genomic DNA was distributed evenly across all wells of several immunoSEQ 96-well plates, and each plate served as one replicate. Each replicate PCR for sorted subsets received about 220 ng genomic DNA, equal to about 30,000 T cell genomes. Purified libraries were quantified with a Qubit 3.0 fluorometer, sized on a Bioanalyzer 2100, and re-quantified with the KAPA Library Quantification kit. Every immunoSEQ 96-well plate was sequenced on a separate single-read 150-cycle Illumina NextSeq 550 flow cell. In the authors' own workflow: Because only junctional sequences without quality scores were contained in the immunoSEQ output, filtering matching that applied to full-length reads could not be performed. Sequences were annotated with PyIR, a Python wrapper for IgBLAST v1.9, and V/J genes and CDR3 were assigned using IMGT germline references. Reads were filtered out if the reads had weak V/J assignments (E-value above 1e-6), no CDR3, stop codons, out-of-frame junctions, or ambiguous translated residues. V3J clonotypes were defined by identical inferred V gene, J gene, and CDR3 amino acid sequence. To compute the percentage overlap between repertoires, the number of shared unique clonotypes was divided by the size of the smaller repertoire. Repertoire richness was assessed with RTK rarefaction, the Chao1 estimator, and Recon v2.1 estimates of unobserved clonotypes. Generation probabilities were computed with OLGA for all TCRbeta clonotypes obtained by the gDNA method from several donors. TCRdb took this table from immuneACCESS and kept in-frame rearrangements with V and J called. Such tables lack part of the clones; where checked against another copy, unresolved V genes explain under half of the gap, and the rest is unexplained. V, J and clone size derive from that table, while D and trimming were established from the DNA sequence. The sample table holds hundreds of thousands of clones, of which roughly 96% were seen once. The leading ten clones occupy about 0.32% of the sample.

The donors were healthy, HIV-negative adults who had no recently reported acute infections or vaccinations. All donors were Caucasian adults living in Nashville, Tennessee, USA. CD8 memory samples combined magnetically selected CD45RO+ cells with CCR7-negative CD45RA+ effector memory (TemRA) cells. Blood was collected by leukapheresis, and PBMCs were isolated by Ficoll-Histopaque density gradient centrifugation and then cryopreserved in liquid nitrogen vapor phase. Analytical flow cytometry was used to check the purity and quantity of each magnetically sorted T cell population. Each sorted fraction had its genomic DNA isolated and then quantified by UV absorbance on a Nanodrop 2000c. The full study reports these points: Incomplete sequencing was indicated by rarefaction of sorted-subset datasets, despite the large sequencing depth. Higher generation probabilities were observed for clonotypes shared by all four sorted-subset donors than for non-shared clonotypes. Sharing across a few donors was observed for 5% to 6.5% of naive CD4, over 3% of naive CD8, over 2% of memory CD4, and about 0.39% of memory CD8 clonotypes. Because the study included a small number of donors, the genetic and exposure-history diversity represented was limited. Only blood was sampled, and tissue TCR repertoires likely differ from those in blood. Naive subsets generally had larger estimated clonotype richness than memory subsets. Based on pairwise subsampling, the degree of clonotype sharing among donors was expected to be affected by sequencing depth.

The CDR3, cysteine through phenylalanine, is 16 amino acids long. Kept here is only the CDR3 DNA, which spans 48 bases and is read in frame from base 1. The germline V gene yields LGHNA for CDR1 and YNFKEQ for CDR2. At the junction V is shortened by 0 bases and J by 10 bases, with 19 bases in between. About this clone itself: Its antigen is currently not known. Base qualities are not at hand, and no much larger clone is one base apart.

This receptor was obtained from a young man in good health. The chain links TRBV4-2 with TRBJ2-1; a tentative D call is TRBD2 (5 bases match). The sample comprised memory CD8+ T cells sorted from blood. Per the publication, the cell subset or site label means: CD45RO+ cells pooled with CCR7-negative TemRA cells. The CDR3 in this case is CASSQERLVRESEQFF. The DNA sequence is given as TGTGCCAGCAGCCAAGAGCGGCTCGTGAGGGAGTCCGAGCAGTTCTTC.